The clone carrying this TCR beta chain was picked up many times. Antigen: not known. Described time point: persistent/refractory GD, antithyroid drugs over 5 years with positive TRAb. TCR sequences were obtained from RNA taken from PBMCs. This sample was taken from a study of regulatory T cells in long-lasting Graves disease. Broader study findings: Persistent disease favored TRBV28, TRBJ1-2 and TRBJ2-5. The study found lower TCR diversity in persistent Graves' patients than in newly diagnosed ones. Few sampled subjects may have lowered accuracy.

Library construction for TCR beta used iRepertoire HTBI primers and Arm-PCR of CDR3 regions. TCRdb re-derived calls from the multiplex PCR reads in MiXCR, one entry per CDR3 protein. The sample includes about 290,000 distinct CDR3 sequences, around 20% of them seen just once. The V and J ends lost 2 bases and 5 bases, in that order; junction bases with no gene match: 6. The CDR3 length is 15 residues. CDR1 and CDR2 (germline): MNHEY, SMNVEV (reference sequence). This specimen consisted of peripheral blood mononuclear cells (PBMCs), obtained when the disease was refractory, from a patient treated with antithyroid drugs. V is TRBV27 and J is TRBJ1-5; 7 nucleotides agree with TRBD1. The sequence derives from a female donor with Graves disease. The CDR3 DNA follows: TGTGCCAGCAGTTTAGCTGGGACAGTTTATCAGCCCCAGCATTTT. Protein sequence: CASSLAGTVYQPQHF.